The 27 T cell receptor beta chains given below trace back to one sample, sequenced in a study of cytomegalovirus exposure and HLA in healthy donors. In the PCR, 60 Vbeta and 13 Jbeta primers were used. The data were produced by immunoSEQ multiplex PCR, yet TCRdb's version contains in-frame clones alone and is incomplete. This table has about 94,000 clones, approximately 72% appearing once. Source material: PBMCs. Every receptor here comes from a man between 40 and 49 years old in good health and CMV-seropositive.

This chain connects TRBV19 to TRBJ1-1, with 9 bases identical to TRBD1. The CDR3 is made up of 16 amino acids. From germline, CDR1 is LNHDA and CDR2 SQIVND (reference sequence). The V gene end was trimmed by 3 bases and the J gene end by 1 base; junction bases not matched to a gene: 6. The CDR3 protein is CASSMRTGATNTEAFF. For the CDR3, the DNA is TGTGCCAGTAGTATGCGGACAGGGGCTACGAACACTGAAGCTTTCTTT. The full variable domain, rest sourced from reference TRBV19 and TRBJ1-1, is DGGITQSPKYLFRKEGQNVTLSCEQNLNHDAMYWYRQDPGQGLRLIYYSQIVNDFQKGDIAEGYSVSREKKESFPLTVTSAQKNPTAFYLCASSMRTGATNTEAFFGQGTRLTVV.

The DNA for the CDR3 is TGTGCCAGCAGCTTAGGTCCGTCCGGGGAGCTGTTTTTT. It codes for CASSLGPSGELFF. The rearrangement uses TRBV11-2 and TRBJ2-2; D not certain. CDR3 length: 13 residues. CDR1 and CDR2 (germline): SGHAT, FQNNGV. Trimming cost V 1 base and J 6 bases, with 6 bases left between them.

This clone occurred once. The chain uses TRBV7-8 and TRBJ2-2; TRBD1 matches at 7 bases. This CDR3 is 17 amino acids long. Germline V gene data show CDR1 as SGHVS and CDR2 as FQNEAQ. The ends lost 2 bases at V and 2 bases at J; junction bases unmatched: 8. The CDR3 DNA is TGTGCCAGCAGCTTACTTAGGACAGGAACCAACACCGGGGAGCTGTTTTTT. Residues: CASSLLRTGTNTGELFF.

Details on this clone: A junction end diverges from the germline sequence, so it may reflect a read error. The chain combines TRBV9 with TRBJ2-7; no definite D call. The germline CDR1 and CDR2 sequences are SGDLS and YYNGEE. The CDR3 consists of 15 residues. DNA of the CDR3: TGTGCCAGCAGCGTAGGGGCTTCCTCCTCCTTCGAGCAGTACTTC. This codes for CASSVGASSSFEQYF.

The chain links TRBV7-8 to TRBJ1-6; D call uncertain. The CDR3 contains 14 residues. With 3 bases removed from V and 13 bases from J, the gap between germline ends came to 16 bases. CDR1 SGHVS and CDR2 FQNEAQ come from the germline V gene. The CDR3 loop is CASSFETSPRPLHF. The CDR3 bases are TGTGCCAGCAGCTTCGAAACTAGCCCCCGGCCCCTCCACTTT.

The chain recombines TRBV21-1 with TRBJ2-5; the table's D call of TRBD2 was not tested on the DNA. TRBV21-1 is flagged as a pseudogene. There are 18 residues in the CDR3. The CDR3 DNA reads as TGTGCCAGCGAAGTTGCTAGCCGGGCCAAGGATTGCCAAGAGACCCAGTACTTC. Protein sequence: CASEVASRAKDCQETQYF.

The chain recombines TRBV5-4 with TRBJ2-1; TRBD2 aligns across 9 bases. The CDR3 is 16 amino acids. The junction had 9 bases not matched to a gene; V was cut back by 2 bases and J by 6 bases. CDR1 is SGHNT and CDR2 is YYREEE in the germline V gene (reference sequence). CDR3 region: CASSFAAGLASNEQFF. CDR3 DNA: TGTGCCAGCAGCTTTGCGGCGGGACTAGCATCCAATGAGCAGTTCTTC.

The V and J genes are TRBV6-5 and TRBJ2-2; the D is unclear. The CDR3 sequence is 12 residues long. CDR1 and CDR2 from the germline V gene are MNHEY and SVGAGI. V shed 5 bases and J shed 3 bases, with 4 bases lying between them. The CDR3 nucleotides are TGTGCCAGCAGTCGCGACACCGGGGAGCTGTTTTTT. Its translation is CASSRDTGELFF.

The chain recombines TRBV28 with TRBJ2-7; D is undetermined. The CDR3 extends over 16 amino acids. The V gene lost 6 bases and the J gene lost 0 bases, with 18 bases spanning the gap. The germline CDR1 and CDR2 sequences are MDHEN and SYDVKM. The CDR3 nucleotides are TGTGCCAGCAGCCCGCCCCACCAGGTTACCTCCTACGAGCAGTACTTC. Its translation is CASSPPHQVTSYEQYF.

The chain is built from TRBV9 and TRBJ2-5; tentatively, D is TRBD2 (5 bases). Trimming pared 0 bases from V and 2 bases from J, leaving 8 bases between. Germline assignment: CDR1 SGDLS and CDR2 YYNGEE. The CDR3 runs to 14 residues. DNA of the CDR3: TGTGCCAGCAGCGTAGATCCGGGGCAAGAGACCCAGTACTTC. Its translation is CASSVDPGQETQYF.

The rearrangement links TRBV5-4 to TRBJ2-1; TRBD1 matches 9 bases. The V gene end was trimmed by 3 bases and the J gene end by 0 bases; junction bases not matched to a gene: 1. Per germline, CDR1 SGHNT and CDR2 YYREEE (reference sequence). The CDR3 consists of 15 residues. The CDR3 nucleotides are TGTGCCAGCAGCTCGGGACAGGGCTCCTACAATGAGCAGTTCTTC. It translates to CASSSGQGSYNEQFF.

This clone was counted once. In DNA form, the CDR3 reads TGTGCCATCAGTGCCCTCGGGGTAGCGGGAGAGACCCAGTACTTC. Translated: CAISALGVAGETQYF. The V call is TRBV10-3, the J call TRBJ2-5, with 7 bases fitting TRBD2. CDR1 and CDR2 from the germline V gene are ENHRY and SYGVKD. Unmatched junction bases numbered 9, after V lost 4 bases and J lost 4 bases. CDR3 length: 15 residues.

This clone showed up just a few times. V gene TRBV6-5 combines with J gene TRBJ2-5; 9 nucleotides match TRBD2. The CDR3 runs to 14 residues. V shed 6 bases, J shed 5 bases, and the junction held 7 bases outside the gene matches. Germline V gives CDR1 MNHEY, CDR2 SVGAGI. CDR3 coding DNA: TGTGCCAGCAGCTTGGGACTAGCCAGCGAGACCCAGTACTTC. Translated, it gives CASSLGLASETQYF.

This chain uses TRBV5-4 with TRBJ1-1, with a possible D match to TRBD1 (5 bases). CDR1 is SGHNT and CDR2 is YYREEE in the germline V gene (reference sequence). The CDR3 covers 15 residues. Trimming stripped 0 bases from V and 5 bases from J, with 14 bases between. The CDR3 here is CASSLGQGHRTEAFF. The CDR3 nucleotides read TGTGCCAGCAGCTTGGGGCAGGGCCATCGGACTGAAGCTTTCTTT.

This chain connects TRBV7-2 to TRBJ2-7; 10 bases are shared with TRBD2. The CDR3 has 17 amino acids. With V trimmed by 1 base and J by 1 base, 7 bases remained unmatched. Germline V gene data show CDR1 as SGHTA and CDR2 as FQGNSA. CDR3 region: CASSLEGRLAGSYEQYF. Here the CDR3 DNA reads TGTGCCAGCAGCTTAGAGGGGAGACTAGCGGGTTCCTACGAGCAGTACTTC.

The V call is TRBV6-1, the J call TRBJ1-4; the match to TRBD1 covers 9 bases. Germline-derived CDR1 and CDR2 are MNHNS and SASEGT. The V gene end was trimmed by 6 bases and the J gene end by 6 bases; junction bases not matched to a gene: 5. This CDR3 contains 14 residues. The CDR3 spells CASSLGQGYEKLFF. CDR3 bases: TGTGCCAGCAGCCTGGGACAGGGATATGAAAAACTGTTTTTT.

This clone appeared once. The chain couples TRBV9 to TRBJ2-2; D gene ambiguous. Trimming left V 2 bases short and J 1 base short, with 12 bases between. Germline V CDR1 and CDR2: SGDLS, YYNGEE. The length of the CDR3 is 16 residues. The CDR3 region is CASSVWSSGNTGELFF. The DNA of the CDR3 is TGTGCCAGCAGCGTCTGGAGCTCGGGGAACACCGGGGAGCTGTTTTTT.

This clone occurred once. The chain has TRBV5-1 and TRBJ2-3; TRBD2 aligns across 8 bases. With 2 bases clipped from V and 0 bases from J, the junction kept 2 bases outside the gene matches. Germline V gene data show CDR1 as SGHRS and CDR2 as YFSETQ. The CDR3 runs 15 residues. CDR3 sequence: CASSFTSGSTDTQYF. In DNA, the CDR3 is TGCGCCAGCAGCTTTACTAGCGGTAGCACAGATACGCAGTATTTT. The whole variable domain, remainder taken from reference TRBV5-1 and TRBJ2-3, is KAGVTQTPRYLIKTRGQQVTLSCSPISGHRSVSWYQQTPGQGLQFLFEYFSETQRNKGNFPGRFSGRQFSNSRSEMNVSTLELGDSALYLCASSFTSGSTDTQYFGPGTRLTVL.

The chain carries TRBV5-1 and TRBJ2-7; D possibly corresponds to TRBD2 (5 bases). The CDR3 runs 16 residues. Germline V gives CDR1 SGHRS, CDR2 YFSETQ. V was shortened by 4 bases and J by 5 bases, with 22 bases between the two germline ends. The chain's CDR3 is CASSNLPGVMEDEQYF. The CDR3 DNA sequence: TGCGCCAGCAGCAACCTACCCGGGGTTATGGAGGACGAGCAGTACTTC.

In this sample, this clone turned up once. The rearrangement links TRBV5-4 to TRBJ1-3; D is uncertain. The CDR3 spans 12 residues. CDR1 is SGHNT, CDR2 YYREEE, per germline (reference sequence). The V end lost 0 bases, the J end lost 8 bases, and 6 bases lay between the germline ends. The CDR3 region has the DNA TGTGCCAGCAGCTTGGGTCCGGACACCATATATTTT. Residues: CASSLGPDTIYF. Complete variable domain (other parts from reference TRBV5-4 and TRBJ1-3): ETGVTQSPTHLIKTRGQQVTLRCSSQSGHNTVSWYQQALGQGPQFIFQYYREEENGRGNFPPRFSGLQFPNYSSELNVNALELDDSALYLCASSLGPDTIYFGEGSWLTVV.

This chain connects TRBV28 to TRBJ1-2; unclear D gene. This CDR3 is 12 amino acids long. Trimming cost V 3 bases and J 5 bases, with 7 bases left between them. Germline CDR1 MDHEN, CDR2 SYDVKM. CDR3 residues: CASSFPSYGYTF. The CDR3 region has the DNA TGTGCCAGCAGTTTCCCTAGTTATGGCTACACCTTC.

This clone was counted once. The V call is TRBV15, the J call TRBJ2-7, with 7 bases fitting TRBD1. The CDR3 is made up of 15 amino acids. Per germline, CDR1 LNHNV and CDR2 YYDKDF (reference sequence). With 0 bases clipped from V and 5 bases from J, the junction kept 7 bases outside the gene matches. The CDR3 is CATSRELGQTNEQYF. CDR3 DNA: TGTGCCACCAGCAGAGAGTTGGGACAGACAAACGAGCAGTACTTC.

J is TRBJ1-2 and V is TRBV6-1; D remains ambiguous. CDR3 length: 12 residues. CDR1 is MNHNS, CDR2 SASEGT, per germline. V was cut by 0 bases and J by 7 bases, with 6 bases left in between. This chain's CDR3 is CASSEASGGYTF. CDR3 in DNA: TGTGCCAGCAGTGAAGCGAGCGGTGGCTACACCTTC.

The genes are TRBV4-1 and TRBJ2-3; the D gene is possibly TRBD2 (6 bases). The CDR3 loop spans 18 amino acids. Trimming left V 1 base short and J 2 bases short, with 19 bases between. Looked up from germline, CDR1 is MGHRA and CDR2 is YSYEKL. CDR3 region: CASSQGLGVGTFTDTQYF. Here the CDR3 DNA reads TGCGCCAGCAGCCAAGGCCTTGGGGTTGGGACTTTCACAGATACGCAGTATTTT.

The chain joins TRBV7-6 to TRBJ2-3, with 7 bases lining up with TRBD2. This CDR3 is built from 17 residues. Germline V CDR1 and CDR2: SGHVS, FNYEAQ. Unmatched junction bases numbered 14, after V lost 1 base and J lost 7 bases. CDR3 in DNA: TGTGCCAGCAGCTTAGGGTTGCGCGGGAGCGGTGTACATACGCAGTATTTT. Translating it yields CASSLGLRGSGVHTQYF.

The V gene is TRBV7-9, the J gene TRBJ1-1, with TRBD1 matching 7 bases. The CDR3 length is 12 residues. Germline trimming cut 7 bases from V and 3 bases from J; bases unmatched to any gene: 2. Germline V gene data show CDR1 as SEHNR and CDR2 as FQNEAQ (reference sequence). The CDR3 bases are TGTGCCAGCAACAGGGGCGACACTGAAGCTTTCTTT. It codes for CASNRGDTEAFF.

This rearrangement joins TRBV28 to TRBJ1-2; no clear D gene. CDR1 and CDR2 (germline): MDHEN, SYDVKM. This CDR3 has 12 amino acids. Trimming cost V 6 bases and J 8 bases, with 13 bases left between them. The DNA of the CDR3 is TGTGCCAGCAGGACCGGAGGAGGAGGCTACACCTTC. Translation: CASRTGGGGYTF.